The rows below give T cell receptor beta chains drawn from one sample of a study of blood T cell repertoires in COVID-19. Measured with immunoSEQ multiplex PCR; TCRdb has only the in-frame clones, and not every one. Of about 180,000 clones listed, approximately 78% are singletons. The specimen sequenced was peripheral blood. The receptors here all came from a woman older than 75 with COVID-19, enrolled during active disease. Both conserved end residues are part of each CDR3. D genes are given only for firm matches. Clone size is not always given. Where it is, it says once, few, many or a class for expanded clones.

J gene	D gene	clone size	V gene	CDR3 DNA	CDR3 protein
TRBJ2-1	.	few	TRBV5-4	TGTGCCAGCAGCCGACAGTACAATGAGCAGTTCTTC	CASSRQYNEQFF
TRBJ1-2	.	.	TRBV18	TGTGCCAGCTCACCACAACAGGGAGACTATGGCTACACCTTC	CASSPQQGDYGYTF
TRBJ1-3	TRBD1	.	TRBV12-5	TGTGCTAGTGGTTTGGTCCCAGGGGGCCTCTATATGTCTGGAAACACCATATATTTT	CASGLVPGGLYMSGNTIYF
TRBJ1-5	TRBD1	.	TRBV7-2	TGTGCCAGCAGCCCACGGGACAGGAGGCTTAATCAGCCCCAGCATTTT	CASSPRDRRLNQPQHF
TRBJ1-1	TRBD1	.	TRBV5-4	TGTGCCAGCAGCTTGGGTTCGCCAGACAGGGGCACTGAAGCTTTCTTT	CASSLGSPDRGTEAFF
TRBJ2-4	TRBD1	.	TRBV27	TGTGCCAGCAGTTACCCGGTGGGACAGGGGGCCATTCAGTACTTC	CASSYPVGQGAIQYF
TRBJ2-6	TRBD1	.	TRBV5-1	TGCGCCAGCAGCATACAGGGGACCCCCTCTGGGGCCAACGTCCTGACTTTC	CASSIQGTPSGANVLTF
TRBJ2-2	TRBD1	.	TRBV5-1	TGCGCCAGCACCTGGACAGGGCCCGGGGAGCTGTTTTTT	CASTWTGPGELFF
TRBJ2-7	.	.	TRBV18	TGTGCCAGCTCACCACTTTTGCGGGGTCTTGACGAGCAGTACTTC	CASSPLLRGLDEQYF
TRBJ2-2	TRBD2	.	TRBV28	TGTGCATCGGGACTAGCGGGAGTTGGCACCGGGGAGCTGTTTTTT	CASGLAGVGTGELFF
TRBJ2-7	TRBD1	.	TRBV28	TGTGCCAGCAGTACCGGGACAGGGAACCTCTACGAGCAGTACTTC	CASSTGTGNLYEQYF
TRBJ1-2	.	.	TRBV10-3	TGTGCCACCAGAACACAGGGTAGGGATGGCTACACCTTC	CATRTQGRDGYTF
TRBJ1-2	.	.	TRBV29-1	TGCAGCGTTGAAGACAGTACCCCTAACTATGGCTACACCTTC	CSVEDSTPNYGYTF
TRBJ1-2	TRBD1	.	TRBV29-1	TGCAGCGTTGAAGATCTCGCAGGGGGTGACTATGGCTACACCTTC	CSVEDLAGGDYGYTF
TRBJ1-1	TRBD1	.	TRBV5-6	TGTGCCAGCAGCACTATTACAGGGGAGAACACTGAAGCTTTCTTT	CASSTITGENTEAFF
TRBJ2-7	.	.	TRBV18	TGTGCCAGCTCACCAGCGGTCGACTCCTCCTACGAGCAGTACTTC	CASSPAVDSSYEQYF
TRBJ2-2	.	.	TRBV9	TGTGCCAGCAGCGCGGAAAGGACTGATAACACCGGGGAGCTGTTTTTT	CASSAERTDNTGELFF
TRBJ2-7	.	few	TRBV5-6	TGTGCCAGCAGCTTGGTTGCGGCCTCTAACGAGCAGTACTTC	CASSLVAASNEQYF
TRBJ1-1	.	.	TRBV15	TGTGCCACCAGCAGAGATCCAGGGGTCAGCACTGAAGCTTTCTTT	CATSRDPGVSTEAFF
TRBJ1-5	.	.	TRBV6-6	TGTGCCAGCAGTTTCGGGGGATCGGGCTCGCCCCAGCATTTT	CASSFGGSGSPQHF
TRBJ2-3	TRBD1	.	TRBV24-1	TGTGCCACCAGTGATCAGACAGGGGGGTACACAGATACGCAGTATTTT	CATSDQTGGYTDTQYF
TRBJ2-7	TRBD1	.	TRBV27	TGTGCCAGCAGGGGACAGGGGACTCTATACGAGCAGTACTTC	CASRGQGTLYEQYF
TRBJ2-1	TRBD1	.	TRBV19	TGTGCCAGTAGCCCGGACAGGGAATGGGGCAATGAGCAGTTCTTC	CASSPDREWGNEQFF
TRBJ2-6	.	few	TRBV14	TGTGCCAGCAGCCTCCGGGACTCTGGGGCCAACGTCCTGACTTTC	CASSLRDSGANVLTF
TRBJ2-5	TRBD2	few	TRBV5-1	TGCGCCAGCAGCTCCCTCCGGGGGGGGGCGGAAGAGACCCAGTACTTC	CASSSLRGGAEETQYF
TRBJ2-7	TRBD1	.	TRBV5-4	TGTGCCAGCAGCTCAGGGACAGGGGGCCTGTACGAGCAGTACTTC	CASSSGTGGLYEQYF
TRBJ2-7	TRBD1	.	TRBV5-1	TGCGCCAGCAGCTCTACCGGGACAGGTCCCTACGAGCAGTACTTC	CASSSTGTGPYEQYF
TRBJ2-3	.	.	TRBV11-2	TGTGCCAGCAGCTTATACCCCGCCCTAGCACCCCACACAGATACGCAGTATTTT	CASSLYPALAPHTDTQYF
TRBJ1-4	.	.	TRBV19	TGTGCCAGTAGTACCGCCGGTAATGAAAAACTGTTTTTT	CASSTAGNEKLFF
TRBJ2-7	TRBD2	.	TRBV5-4	TGTGCCAGCAGCCCCACCGGGACTAGCGGGAGCCACGAGCAGTACTTC	CASSPTGTSGSHEQYF
TRBJ1-2	.	many	TRBV30	TGTGCCTGGAGTGTAACGGGAAACTATGGCTACACCTTC	CAWSVTGNYGYTF
TRBJ2-1	.	.	TRBV7-8	TGTGCCAGCAGCTTAGGCCCCGCCGAGGGCGCGAATGAGCAGTTCTTC	CASSLGPAEGANEQFF
TRBJ1-6	TRBD1	.	TRBV5-6	TGTGCCAGCAGCGGATACAGGGGGCTCCTCCACTTT	CASSGYRGLLHF
TRBJ2-1	TRBD2	.	TRBV5-1	TGCGCCAGCAGTTCAAATCGACTAGCGGTTTACAATGAGCAGTTCTTC	CASSSNRLAVYNEQFF
TRBJ2-1	TRBD2	once	TRBV10-3	TGTGCCATCAGTGAGGGAGGCGGGGGGGCAACCAATGAGCAGTTCTTC	CAISEGGGGATNEQFF
TRBJ2-2	.	.	TRBV19	TGTGCCAGCAGACTAGTTGGCACCGGGGAGCTGTTTTTT	CASRLVGTGELFF
TRBJ2-7	TRBD2	.	TRBV3-1/TRBV3-2	TGTGCCAGCAGCCCTTCCGGACTAGCGGGAGGGCCCGAGCAGTACTTC	CASSPSGLAGGPEQYF